The clone carrying this T cell receptor (beta chain) was observed a handful of times. Its specificity is unknown. Germline CDR1 reads SNHLY; CDR2 reads FYNNEI. The CDR3 sequence is 11 residues long. The V and J ends lost 6 bases and 1 base respectively, with 3 bases between them. The repertoire was sequenced with immunoSEQ multiplex PCR; TCRdb's copy has only in-frame clones and lacks some. Among about 48,000 clones listed, 85% to 95% were seen once. The sample comes from a study of graft-versus-host responses after intestinal transplantation. General study results and limits: Investigators detected GvH clones in recipient marrow, with some emerging earlier in ileum or blood.

The chain employs TRBV2 and TRBJ1-1; no clear D gene. The sequencing here drew on unstimulated CD4+ T cells sorted from spleen or lymph node cells, taken before transplant. The sequence was obtained from a human donor who was the organ donor for an intestinal transplant. In nucleotides, the CDR3 is TGTGCCAGCAGACAGAACACTGAAGCTTTCTTT. The encoded protein is CASRQNTEAFF.